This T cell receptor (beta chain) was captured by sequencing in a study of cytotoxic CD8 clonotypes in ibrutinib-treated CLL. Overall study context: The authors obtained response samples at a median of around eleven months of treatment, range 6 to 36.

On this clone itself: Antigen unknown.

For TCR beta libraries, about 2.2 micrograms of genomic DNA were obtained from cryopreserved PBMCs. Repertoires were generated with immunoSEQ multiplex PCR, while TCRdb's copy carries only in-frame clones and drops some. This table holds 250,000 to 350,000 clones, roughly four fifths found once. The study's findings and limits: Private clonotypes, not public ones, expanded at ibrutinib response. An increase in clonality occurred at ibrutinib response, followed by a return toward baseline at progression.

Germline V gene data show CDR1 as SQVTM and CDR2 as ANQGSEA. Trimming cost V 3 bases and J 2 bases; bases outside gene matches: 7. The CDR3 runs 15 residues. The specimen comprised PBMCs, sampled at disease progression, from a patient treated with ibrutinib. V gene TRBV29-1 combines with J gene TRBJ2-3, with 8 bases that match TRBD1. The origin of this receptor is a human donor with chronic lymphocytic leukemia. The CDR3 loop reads CSVERTGRNTDTQYF. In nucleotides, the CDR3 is TGCAGCGTTGAGAGGACAGGGAGGAACACAGATACGCAGTATTTT.